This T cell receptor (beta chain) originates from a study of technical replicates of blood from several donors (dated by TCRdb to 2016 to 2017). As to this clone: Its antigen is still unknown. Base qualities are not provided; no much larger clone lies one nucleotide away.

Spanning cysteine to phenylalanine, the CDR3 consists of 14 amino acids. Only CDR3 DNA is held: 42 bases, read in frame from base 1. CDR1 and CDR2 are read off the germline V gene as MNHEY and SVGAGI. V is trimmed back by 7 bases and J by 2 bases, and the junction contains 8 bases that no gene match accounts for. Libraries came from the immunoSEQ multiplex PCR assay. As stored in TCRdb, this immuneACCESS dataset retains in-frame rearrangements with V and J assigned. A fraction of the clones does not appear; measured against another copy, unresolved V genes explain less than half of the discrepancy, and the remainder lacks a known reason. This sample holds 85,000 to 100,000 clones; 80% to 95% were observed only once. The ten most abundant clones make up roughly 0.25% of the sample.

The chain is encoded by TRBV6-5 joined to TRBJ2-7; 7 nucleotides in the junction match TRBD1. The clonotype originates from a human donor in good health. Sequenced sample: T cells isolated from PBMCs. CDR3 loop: CASTKDRDTYEQYF. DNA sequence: TGTGCCAGCACCAAAGACAGGGACACCTACGAGCAGTACTTC.